These 16 T cell receptor beta chains originate from one sample sequenced in a study of identical twins. TCRdb independently ran MiXCR on the 5' RACE reads; one entry per CDR3 protein. The table lists around 1.7 million distinct CDR3 sequences, around 29% of them singletons, with about 0.27% in the top ten. The sequenced sample consisted of cord blood. These receptors came from a newborn girl in good health.

This clonotype was recorded many times. The chain is built from TRBV3-1 and TRBJ2-3; D is unresolved. The CDR3 covers 13 residues. The ends were cut back, 4 bases at V and 0 bases at J, with 5 bases in the middle. Germline CDR1 reads LGHDT; CDR2 reads YNNKEL (reference sequence). The CDR3 here is CASSPGSTDTQYF. CDR3 DNA sequence: TGTGCCAGCAGCCCCGGGAGCACAGATACGCAGTATTTT.

The chain is built from TRBV7-2 and TRBJ2-5; 11 bases line up with TRBD1. The germline gives CDR1 SGHTA, CDR2 FQGNSA. This CDR3 comprises 15 residues. Unmatched junction bases numbered 7, after V lost 5 bases and J lost 5 bases. DNA for the CDR3: TGTGCCAGCAGCGTTCAGGACAGGGGGCAGGAGACCCAGTACTTC. This codes for CASSVQDRGQETQYF. The full variable domain, with the rest looked up from reference TRBV7-2 and TRBJ2-5, is GAGVSQSPSNKVTEKGKDVELRCDPISGHTALYWYRQSLGQGLEFLIYFQGNSAPDKSGLPSDRFSAERTGGSVSTLTIQRTQQEDSAVYLCASSVQDRGQETQYFGPGTRLLVL.

This clonotype was counted between two and nine times. The chain joins TRBV10-3 to TRBJ2-5, with D possibly called TRBD1 or TRBD2 (5 bases each). Per the germline V gene, CDR1 is ENHRY and CDR2 is SYGVKD. The V gene lost 5 bases and the J gene lost 7 bases, with 14 bases spanning the gap. The CDR3 is 13 residues long. The CDR3 is CAISWDLRGTQYF. The DNA of the CDR3 is TGTGCCATCAGTTGGGACCTCCGGGGGACCCAGTACTTC.

The V call is TRBV28, the J call TRBJ1-6; the match to TRBD1 covers 8 bases. The CDR3 contains 16 residues. Trimming took 5 bases from V and 7 from J; bases not matched to a gene: 10. Per germline, CDR1 MDHEN and CDR2 SYDVKM. The CDR3 DNA sequence: TGTGCCAGCAGTCCCCGGACAGGGAGGGAGAATTCACCCCTCCACTTT. This gives the protein CASSPRTGRENSPLHF.

This sequence joins TRBV9 and TRBJ1-2; tentative D call: TRBD1 (5 bases). In germline, CDR1 is SGDLS, CDR2 YYNGEE. The CDR3 extends over 15 amino acids. V lost 0 bases and J 5 bases, leaving 14 bases between the germline ends. CDR3 amino acids: CASSVDMGRGYGYTF. The CDR3 coding sequence is TGTGCCAGCAGCGTAGATATGGGGCGAGGTTATGGCTACACCTTC.

This clonotype has just a few counts. The junction departs from the called germline gene at one end, perhaps through a read error. This chain connects TRBV28 to TRBJ1-2; D remains unclear. The germline V gene has CDR1 MDHEN and CDR2 SYDVKM. The length of the CDR3 is 13 residues. The CDR3 protein is CASSFIANYSYTF. CDR3 nucleotide sequence: TGTGCCAGCAGTTTTATAGCTAACTATAGCTACACCTTC.

CDR3 nucleotides: TGTGCCAGCAGTCTGTCTAGCGGGACGGGGTACAATGAGCAGTTCTTC. Protein sequence: CASSLSSGTGYNEQFF. The J gene is TRBJ2-1, the V gene TRBV27; 9 bases agree with TRBD2. The J segment lost 4 bases and the V segment lost 5 bases, leaving 9 bases of the junction unmatched. Germline-derived CDR1 and CDR2 are MNHEY and SMNVEV (reference sequence). The CDR3 is made up of 16 amino acids.

The CDR3 DNA reads TGTGCCAGCAGCCAAGCCCGCACGGGTCAGCCCCAGCATTTT. Protein sequence: CASSQARTGQPQHF. This chain links TRBV3-1 with TRBJ1-5; no definite D call. Germline assignment: CDR1 LGHDT and CDR2 YNNKEL (reference sequence). CDR3 size: 14 residues. Trimming shortened V by 1 base and J by 6 bases, and 10 bases separated the two germline ends.

The rearrangement joins TRBV20-1 to TRBJ2-1, with 9 bases aligning to TRBD2. CDR1 is DFQATT, CDR2 SNEGSKA, per germline (reference sequence). The junction had 7 bases not matched to a gene; V was cut back by 1 base and J by 3 bases. This CDR3 comprises 16 residues. CDR3 sequence: CSARGSGGALYNEQFF. The CDR3, as DNA: TGCAGTGCTAGAGGTAGCGGGGGCGCCCTCTACAATGAGCAGTTCTTC.

This clonotype has a handful of counts. The J gene is TRBJ2-1, the V gene TRBV2; the D gene is possibly TRBD2 (6 bases). This CDR3 is built from 15 residues. Trimming shortened V by 3 bases and J by 9 bases, and 18 bases separated the two germline ends. The germline gives CDR1 SNHLY, CDR2 FYNNEI. The CDR3 loop is CASSEGRTVTTEQFF. The CDR3 coding sequence is TGTGCCAGCAGTGAGGGGAGGACTGTTACCACTGAGCAGTTCTTC.

The chain employs TRBV27 and TRBJ2-7; TRBD1 is a possible D gene (6 bases). Trimming stripped 6 bases from V and 6 bases from J, with 12 bases between. The CDR3 length is 12 residues. Germline V CDR1 and CDR2: MNHEY, SMNVEV (reference sequence). CDR3 coding DNA: TGTGCCAGCAGCTCCACAGGGCCCGAGCAGTACTTC. It encodes CASSSTGPEQYF.

The chain has TRBV12-3 or TRBV12-4 and TRBJ2-5, with a weak D call TRBD2 (6 bases). The CDR3 has 14 residues. Trimming left V 6 bases short and J 5 bases short, with 16 bases between. CDR3 DNA: TGTGCCAGCAGCGACGGGACTGCTGCGGAGACCCAGTACTTC. Translation: CASSDGTAAETQYF.

The chain joins TRBV3-1 to TRBJ2-5; D is perhaps TRBD1 (5 bases). Germline V CDR1 and CDR2: LGHDT, YNNKEL (reference sequence). Trimming removed 3 bases from V and 5 bases from J, with 7 bases in between. The CDR3 is made up of 12 amino acids. The CDR3 sequence: CASSQYRETQYF. The CDR3 region has the DNA TGTGCCAGCAGCCAGTACAGGGAGACCCAGTACTTC.

This chain uses TRBV5-1 with TRBJ1-5; the D is unclear. Trimming pared 0 bases from V and 4 bases from J, leaving 14 bases between. CDR3 size: 16 residues. Germline CDR1 SGHRS, CDR2 YFSETQ. CDR3 DNA sequence: TGCGCCAGCAGCTTGGATGGGTTGACCAGGAATCAGCCCCAGCATTTT. As protein: CASSLDGLTRNQPQHF.

This clonotype was observed a handful of times. The chain uses TRBV6-1 and TRBJ1-5; 8 bases match TRBD1. J lost 5 bases, V lost 11 bases, and 8 bases had no gene match. The CDR3 runs 13 residues. Looked up from germline, CDR1 is MNHNS and CDR2 is SASEGT. This CDR3 reads CAGRGQDHQPQHF. CDR3 nucleotide sequence: TGTGCCGGTAGGGGACAGGACCATCAGCCCCAGCATTTT.

In the case of this clonotype: The germline gene is not matched at one end of the junction; a read error may be the cause. The chain uses TRBV25-1 and TRBJ1-1, with D perhaps TRBD1 (5 bases). The CDR3 has 14 residues. CDR1 is MGHDK and CDR2 is SYGVNS in the germline V gene. The CDR3 loop reads CACSGPRPGTEAFF. Here the CDR3 DNA reads TGTGCCTGCAGTGGACCGAGACCAGGGACGGAAGCTTTCTTT.